Following are 20 T cell receptor beta chains from one sample sequenced in a study of blood T cell repertoires in COVID-19. Measured with immunoSEQ multiplex PCR; TCRdb has only the in-frame clones, and not every one. The sample shows 250,000 or so clones, about 85% of them seen only once. The material sequenced was PBMCs or T cells enriched from blood (not recorded which). The receptors shown here come from a woman aged 50 to 60 who had been exposed to COVID-19.

This chain joins TRBV5-6 and TRBJ2-7; 7 positions agree with TRBD1. There are 15 residues in the CDR3. The V gene end was trimmed by 4 bases and the J gene end by 3 bases; junction bases not matched to a gene: 10. Per germline, CDR1 SGHDT and CDR2 YYEEEE. CDR3 DNA: TGTGCCAGCAGCCCATCCGGGACAGAGCTCTACGAGCAGTACTTC. It specifies CASSPSGTELYEQYF.

The chain couples TRBV15 to TRBJ1-1; TRBD1 matches 9 bases. This CDR3 contains 17 residues. The V segment lost 0 bases and the J segment 5 bases; nucleotides outside the gene matches: 10. In germline, CDR1 is LNHNV, CDR2 YYDKDF (reference sequence). CDR3 sequence (DNA): TGTGCCACCAGCAGAGATCTTGGGGGGGACAGGGAGACTGAAGCTTTCTTT. Amino acid sequence: CATSRDLGGDRETEAFF.

The rearrangement uses TRBV12-3 or TRBV12-4 and TRBJ2-7; possible D gene TRBD1, 5 bases. The CDR3 runs to 12 residues. V lost 5 bases and J 4 bases, leaving 9 bases between the germline ends. CDR3 bases: TGTGCCAGCAGTATACAGGTGTACGAGCAGTACTTC. The encoded protein is CASSIQVYEQYF.

The chain carries TRBV3-1 (or the pseudogene TRBV3-2) and TRBJ1-2; D is unresolved. CDR3 length: 14 residues. V lost 5 bases and J 5 bases, leaving 15 bases between the germline ends. Looked up from germline, CDR1 is LGHDT and CDR2 is YNNKEL (reference sequence). This CDR3 is CASSSRGNRYGYTF. The CDR3 DNA sequence: TGTGCCAGCAGCTCGCGGGGTAATCGTTATGGCTACACCTTC.

The J gene is TRBJ1-1, the V gene TRBV25-1; possible D gene TRBD1, 5 bases. Trimming took 6 bases from V and 3 from J, leaving 17 bases between them. Germline V gene data show CDR1 as MGHDK and CDR2 as SYGVNS. The CDR3 spans 15 residues. CDR3 loop: CASSPGRGGDTEAFF. Written as DNA, the CDR3 is TGTGCCAGCAGCCCAGGGAGGGGAGGGGACACTGAAGCTTTCTTT.

This clone was observed a few times. The chain joins TRBV12-3 or TRBV12-4 to TRBJ1-6; 7 bases line up with TRBD1. CDR3 length: 13 residues. Trimming cost V 9 bases and J 4 bases; bases outside gene matches: 3. CDR3 residues: CASQTGYNSPLHF. DNA for the CDR3: TGTGCCAGTCAGACAGGGTATAATTCACCCCTCCACTTT.

This clone appeared once. This chain uses TRBV7-3 with TRBJ2-6; the D is unclear. V gave up 6 bases and J gave up 0 bases, with 6 bases separating them. CDR3 length: 14 residues. Germline CDR1 SGHTA, CDR2 FQGTGA. The CDR3 DNA is TGTGCCAGCAGTCAAAACTCTGGGGCCAACGTCCTGACTTTC. It is translated as CASSQNSGANVLTF.

CDR3 residues: CSVASWGEAFF. DNA for the CDR3: TGCAGCGTGGCCAGTTGGGGCGAAGCTTTCTTT. J is TRBJ1-1 and V is TRBV29-1, with a weak D call TRBD1 (5 bases). CDR1 and CDR2 from the germline V gene are SQVTM and ANQGSEA. V was clipped by 6 bases and J by 8 bases, with 13 bases between them. The CDR3 is 11 amino acids.

This sequence joins TRBV29-1 and TRBJ2-5, with 8 bases identical to TRBD1. V was clipped by 4 bases and J by 4 bases; unmatched bases: 2. From germline, CDR1 is SQVTM and CDR2 ANQGSEA. This CDR3 region has 12 residues. The DNA for the CDR3 is TGCAGCGTTGTGGACAGGGCAGAGACCCAGTACTTC. Its protein is CSVVDRAETQYF.

The chain is built from TRBV5-5 and TRBJ1-2; D is unclear. The CDR3 is 13 residues long. With 0 bases removed from V and 4 bases from J, the gap between germline ends came to 7 bases. The germline V gene has CDR1 SGHKS and CDR2 YYEKEE (reference sequence). The CDR3 is CASSLAGGYGYTF. CDR3 nucleotide sequence: TGTGCCAGCAGCTTGGCCGGAGGCTATGGCTACACCTTC.

The chain has TRBV29-1 and TRBJ1-1; the match to TRBD1 covers 8 bases. This CDR3 has 13 residues. V trimming: 7 bases; J trimming: 2 bases; junction bases outside the gene matches: 6. Germline loops: CDR1 SQVTM, CDR2 ANQGSEA. The CDR3 reads CSAGTGFNTEAFF. The CDR3 DNA sequence: TGCAGCGCCGGGACAGGATTTAACACTGAAGCTTTCTTT.

The chain carries TRBV2 and TRBJ1-2, with no clear D. The CDR3 loop spans 13 amino acids. Germline values: CDR1 SNHLY, CDR2 FYNNEI. The V and J ends lost 2 bases and 4 bases respectively, with 8 bases between them. The CDR3 DNA reads as TGTGCCAGCAGTGAACAGGTCGCCTATGGCTACACCTTC. Amino acid sequence: CASSEQVAYGYTF.

The chain couples TRBV3-1 (or the pseudogene TRBV3-2) to TRBJ2-1; 7 nucleotides match TRBD2. Per the germline V gene, CDR1 is LGHDT and CDR2 is YNNKEL (reference sequence). CDR3 length: 16 amino acids. With V trimmed by 1 base and J by 11 bases, 14 bases remained unmatched. CDR3 DNA sequence: TGTGCCAGCAGCCAAGGAGGAGGTGGGGGGACTATGAAGCAGTTCTTC. It codes for CASSQGGGGGTMKQFF.

This chain joins TRBV11-2 and TRBJ2-1; D might be TRBD1 (7 bases). The V end lost 3 bases, the J end lost 6 bases, and 18 bases lay between the germline ends. The CDR3 extends over 16 amino acids. CDR1 and CDR2 from the germline V gene are SGHAT and FQNNGV. CDR3 sequence reads: CASSFTAGQEGNEQFF. CDR3 DNA sequence: TGTGCCAGCAGCTTCACCGCCGGACAGGAGGGCAATGAGCAGTTCTTC.

The chain carries TRBV28 and TRBJ2-7, with D possibly matching TRBD2 (6 bases). The germline V gene encodes CDR1 MDHEN and CDR2 SYDVKM. V lost 5 bases and J lost 3, with 20 bases in between. This CDR3 is 16 amino acids long. The CDR3 region is CASSPWDSSKGYEQYF. CDR3 coding DNA: TGTGCCAGCAGTCCCTGGGACTCCTCCAAGGGCTACGAGCAGTACTTC.

The chain employs TRBV3-1 (or the pseudogene TRBV3-2) and TRBJ1-1; D remains unclear. V lost 4 bases, J lost 1 base, and 7 bases lay in between. CDR1 is LGHDT and CDR2 is YNNKEL in the germline V gene (reference sequence). This CDR3 is 13 amino acids long. The CDR3 here is CASSRGSNTEAFF. The CDR3 bases are TGTGCCAGCAGCCGAGGGTCGAACACTGAAGCTTTCTTT.

The chain carries TRBV18 and TRBJ1-2; 8 bases are a match to TRBD1. This CDR3 region has 15 residues. The ends lost 3 bases at V and 6 bases at J; junction bases unmatched: 9. Germline values: CDR1 KGHSH, CDR2 LQKENI. DNA for the CDR3: TGTGCCAGCTCACCTACAGGGGGTTCGGTTAATGGCTACACCTTC. Translating gives CASSPTGGSVNGYTF.

This rearrangement joins TRBV3-1 (or the pseudogene TRBV3-2) to TRBJ2-1, with 9 bases fitting TRBD1. V dropped 4 bases and J dropped 9; count of bases not matched to a gene: 13. The CDR3 extends over 16 amino acids. The germline CDR1 and CDR2 sequences are LGHDT and YNNKEL (reference sequence). CDR3 sequence reads: CASSLSPGQGRGEQFF. Here the CDR3 DNA reads TGTGCCAGCAGCCTCTCTCCGGGACAGGGTAGAGGTGAGCAGTTCTTC.

The CDR3 DNA sequence: TGTGCCAGCAGCCAAGTTGTGACAGGGTGGAAGGAAAAACTGTTTTTT. The encoded protein is CASSQVVTGWKEKLFF. The chain combines TRBV4-2 with TRBJ1-4, with 7 bases identical to TRBD1. The length of the CDR3 is 16 residues. The germline gives CDR1 LGHNA, CDR2 YNFKEQ. With V trimmed by 1 base and J by 8 bases, 10 bases remained unmatched.

CDR3 amino acids: CASSKEGGNWNIQYF. CDR3 coding DNA: TGTGCCAGCAGCAAAGAAGGGGGTAACTGGAACATTCAGTACTTC. The chain uses TRBV2 and TRBJ2-4, with D perhaps matching TRBD1 (6 bases). Trimming left V 6 bases short and J 7 bases short, with 19 bases between. The CDR3 spans 15 residues. The germline V gene encodes CDR1 SNHLY and CDR2 FYNNEI.